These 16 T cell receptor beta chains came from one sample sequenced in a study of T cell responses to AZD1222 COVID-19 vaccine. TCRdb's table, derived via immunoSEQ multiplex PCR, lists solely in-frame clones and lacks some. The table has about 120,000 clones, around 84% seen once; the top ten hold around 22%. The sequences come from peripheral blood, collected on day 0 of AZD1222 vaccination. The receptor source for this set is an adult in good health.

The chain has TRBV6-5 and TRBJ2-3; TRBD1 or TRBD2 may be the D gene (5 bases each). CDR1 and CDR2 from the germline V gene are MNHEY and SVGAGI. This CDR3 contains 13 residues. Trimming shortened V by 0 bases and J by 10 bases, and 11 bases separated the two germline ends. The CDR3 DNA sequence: TGTGCCAGCAGTTACTCTCGAACGGGGCCGCAGTATTTT. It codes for CASSYSRTGPQYF.

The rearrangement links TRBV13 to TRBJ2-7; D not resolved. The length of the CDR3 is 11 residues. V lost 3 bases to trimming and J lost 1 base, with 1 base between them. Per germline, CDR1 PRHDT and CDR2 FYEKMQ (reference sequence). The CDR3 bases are TGTGCCAGCAGCTTGTCCTACGAGCAGTACTTC. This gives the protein CASSLSYEQYF. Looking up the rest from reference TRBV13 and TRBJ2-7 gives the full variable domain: AAGVIQSPRHLIKEKRETATLKCYPIPRHDTVYWYQQGPGQDPQFLISFYEKMQSDKGSIPDRFSAQQFSDYHSELNMSSLELGDSALYFCASSLSYEQYFGPGTRLTVT.

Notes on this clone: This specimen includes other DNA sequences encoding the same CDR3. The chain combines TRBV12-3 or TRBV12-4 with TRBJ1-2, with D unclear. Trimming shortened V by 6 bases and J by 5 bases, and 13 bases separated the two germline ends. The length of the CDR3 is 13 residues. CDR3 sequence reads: CASSSGPLYGYTF. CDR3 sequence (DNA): TGTGCCAGCAGCTCTGGTCCCCTTTATGGCTACACCTTC.

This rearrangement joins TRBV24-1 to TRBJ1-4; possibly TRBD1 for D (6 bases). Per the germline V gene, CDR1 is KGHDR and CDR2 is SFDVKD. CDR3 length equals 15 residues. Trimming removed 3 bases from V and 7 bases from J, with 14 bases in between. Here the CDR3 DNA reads TGTGCCACCAGTGATCCTCGGGGGGCCGGTGAAAAACTGTTTTTT. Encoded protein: CATSDPRGAGEKLFF.

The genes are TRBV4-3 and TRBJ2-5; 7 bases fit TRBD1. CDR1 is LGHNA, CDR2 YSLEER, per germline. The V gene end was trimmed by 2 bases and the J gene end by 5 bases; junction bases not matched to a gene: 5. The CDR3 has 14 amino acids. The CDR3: CASSQMTGQETQYF. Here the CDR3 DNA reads TGCGCCAGCAGCCAAATGACAGGGCAGGAGACCCAGTACTTC.

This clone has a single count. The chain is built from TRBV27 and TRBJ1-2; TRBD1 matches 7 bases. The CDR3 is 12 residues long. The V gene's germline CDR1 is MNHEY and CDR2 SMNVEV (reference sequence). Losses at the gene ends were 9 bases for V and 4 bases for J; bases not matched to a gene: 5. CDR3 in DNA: TGTGCCAGTAAGGGGGCGTCCTATGGCTACACCTTC. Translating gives CASKGASYGYTF.

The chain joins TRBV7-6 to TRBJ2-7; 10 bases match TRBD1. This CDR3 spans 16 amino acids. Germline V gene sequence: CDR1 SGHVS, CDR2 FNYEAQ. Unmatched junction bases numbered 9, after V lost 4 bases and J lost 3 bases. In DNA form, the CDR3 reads TGTGCCAGCAGCTCCAGGGACAGGGGTGCAGACTACGAGCAGTACTTC. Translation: CASSSRDRGADYEQYF.

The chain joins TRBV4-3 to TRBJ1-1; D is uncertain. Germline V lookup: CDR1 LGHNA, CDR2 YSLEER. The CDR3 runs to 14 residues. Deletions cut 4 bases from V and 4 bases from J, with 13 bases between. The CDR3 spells CASSPTQTRTEAFF. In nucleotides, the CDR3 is TGCGCCAGCAGCCCCACACAGACCCGCACTGAAGCTTTCTTT.

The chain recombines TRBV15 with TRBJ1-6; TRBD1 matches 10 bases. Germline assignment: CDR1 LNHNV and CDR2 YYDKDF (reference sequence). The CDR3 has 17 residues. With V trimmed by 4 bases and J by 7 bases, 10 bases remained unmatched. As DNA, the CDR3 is TGTGCCACCAGCATAAAACGACAGGGGGCGTCCAATTCACCCCTCCACTTT. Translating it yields CATSIKRQGASNSPLHF.

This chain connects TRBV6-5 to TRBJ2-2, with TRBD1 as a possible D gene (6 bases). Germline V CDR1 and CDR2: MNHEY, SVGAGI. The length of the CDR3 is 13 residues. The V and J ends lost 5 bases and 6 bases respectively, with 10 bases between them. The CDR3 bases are TGTGCCAGCAGTCCCAGGGGTCCCGGGGAGCTGTTTTTT. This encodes CASSPRGPGELFF.

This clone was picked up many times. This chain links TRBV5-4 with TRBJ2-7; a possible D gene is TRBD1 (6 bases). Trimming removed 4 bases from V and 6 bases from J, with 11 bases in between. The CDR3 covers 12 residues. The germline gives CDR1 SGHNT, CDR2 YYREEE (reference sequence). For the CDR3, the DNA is TGTGCCAGCAGCCAGGACAGCGTCGAGCAGTACTTC. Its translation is CASSQDSVEQYF. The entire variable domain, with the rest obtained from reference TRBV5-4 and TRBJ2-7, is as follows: ETGVTQSPTHLIKTRGQQVTLRCSSQSGHNTVSWYQQALGQGPQFIFQYYREEENGRGNFPPRFSGLQFPNYSSELNVNALELDDSALYLCASSQDSVEQYFGPGTRLTVT.

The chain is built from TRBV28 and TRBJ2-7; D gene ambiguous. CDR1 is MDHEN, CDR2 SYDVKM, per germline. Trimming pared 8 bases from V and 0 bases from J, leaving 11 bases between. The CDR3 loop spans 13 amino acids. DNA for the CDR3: TGTGCCAGCTTGGACCCCTTCTCCTACGAGCAGTACTTC. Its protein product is CASLDPFSYEQYF.

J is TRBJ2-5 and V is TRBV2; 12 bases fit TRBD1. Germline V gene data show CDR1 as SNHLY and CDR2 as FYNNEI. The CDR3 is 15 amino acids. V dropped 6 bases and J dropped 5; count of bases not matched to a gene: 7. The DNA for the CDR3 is TGTGCCAGCAGCCCGGGACAGGGGGCATCGGAGACCCAGTACTTC. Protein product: CASSPGQGASETQYF.

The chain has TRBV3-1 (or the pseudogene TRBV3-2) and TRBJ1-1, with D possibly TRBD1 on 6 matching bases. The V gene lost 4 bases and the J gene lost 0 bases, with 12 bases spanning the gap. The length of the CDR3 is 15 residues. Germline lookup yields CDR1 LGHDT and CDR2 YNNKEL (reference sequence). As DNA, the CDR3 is TGTGCCAGCAGCCCGGAGGACAGATTGAACACTGAAGCTTTCTTT. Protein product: CASSPEDRLNTEAFF.

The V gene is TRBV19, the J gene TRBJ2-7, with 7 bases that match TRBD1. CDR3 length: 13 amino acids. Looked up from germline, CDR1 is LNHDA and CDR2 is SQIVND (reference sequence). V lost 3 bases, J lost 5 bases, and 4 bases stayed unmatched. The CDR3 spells CASSMAQGDEQYF. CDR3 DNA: TGTGCCAGTAGTATGGCCCAGGGGGACGAGCAGTACTTC.

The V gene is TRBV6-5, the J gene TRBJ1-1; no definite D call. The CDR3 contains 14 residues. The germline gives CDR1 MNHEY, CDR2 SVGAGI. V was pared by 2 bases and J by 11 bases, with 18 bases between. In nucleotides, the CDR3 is TGTGCCAGCAGTTACGAACGAGATCGTCCTTGGGCTTTCTTT. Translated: CASSYERDRPWAFF.